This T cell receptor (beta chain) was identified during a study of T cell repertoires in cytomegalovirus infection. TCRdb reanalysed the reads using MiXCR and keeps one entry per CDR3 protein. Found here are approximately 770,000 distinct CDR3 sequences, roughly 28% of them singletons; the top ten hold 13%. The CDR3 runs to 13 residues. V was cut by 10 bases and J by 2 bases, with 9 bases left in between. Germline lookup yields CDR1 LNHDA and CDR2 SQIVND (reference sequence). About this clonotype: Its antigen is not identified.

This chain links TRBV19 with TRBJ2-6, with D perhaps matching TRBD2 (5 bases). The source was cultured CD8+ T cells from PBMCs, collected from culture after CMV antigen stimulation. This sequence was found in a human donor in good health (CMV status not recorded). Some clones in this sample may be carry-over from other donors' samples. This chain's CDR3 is CATRGAGANVLTF. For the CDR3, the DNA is TGTGCCACCCGGGGAGCTGGGGCCAACGTCCTGACTTTC.